The 10 T cell receptor beta chains below come from one sample, sequenced in a study of T cells expressing NK-cell markers. TCRdb reprocessed the 5' RACE reads and keeps a single row for each CDR3 protein, giving no DNA. This sample's table reports about 440,000 distinct CDR3 sequences. Material for sequencing was blood T cells: a sorted CD56 or NKG2C T cell subset, CD4+ or CD8+ T cells, or bulk PBMC T cells (not recorded which). These receptors were taken from a woman aged 18-70 years in good health.

The chain recombines TRBV27 with TRBJ2-7; with no DNA, the TCRdb D assignment of TRBD1 cannot be verified. The germline V gene has CDR1 MNHEY and CDR2 SMNVEV (reference sequence). The CDR3 sequence is 16 residues long. The CDR3 loop reads CASSLGAGTDTYEQYF.

The CDR3 reads CSVVAGDGYTF. The V call is TRBV29-1, the J call TRBJ1-2; TCRdb lists TRBD1, though no DNA is available to test this call. The germline gives CDR1 SQVTM, CDR2 ANQGSEA. This CDR3 region has 11 residues.

The chain recombines TRBV20-1 with TRBJ1-1; TCRdb's D gene call, TRBD1, goes unchecked for lack of DNA. Germline V gene sequence: CDR1 DFQATT, CDR2 SNEGSKA (reference sequence). CDR3 length: 13 residues. The CDR3 region is CSARARMNTEAFF.

The genes are TRBV6-5 and TRBJ2-7; TCRdb designates TRBD2, a call that cannot be tested without DNA. The CDR3 has 18 amino acids. The germline gives CDR1 MNHEY, CDR2 SVGAGI. The CDR3 region is CASSYSGVGGGSVYEQYF.

The V gene is TRBV13, the J gene TRBJ2-3; with no DNA, the TCRdb D assignment of TRBD1 cannot be verified. CDR1 and CDR2 (germline): PRHDT, FYEKMQ (reference sequence). The CDR3 contains 14 residues. The CDR3 here is CASSSKGGTDTQYF.

The rearrangement links TRBV5-4 to TRBJ1-2; the TCRdb D gene call, TRBD1, has no DNA to confirm it. The CDR3 is made up of 18 amino acids. Germline CDR1 SGHNT, CDR2 YYREEE (reference sequence). The CDR3 reads CASSLGRGQGASNYGYTF.

The chain combines TRBV7-2 with TRBJ2-4; TCRdb designates TRBD1, a call that cannot be tested without DNA. CDR1 and CDR2 from the germline V gene are SGHTA and FQGNSA. The CDR3 totals 16 residues. CDR3 protein: CASSLDRGLAKNIQYF.

The chain joins TRBV23-1 to TRBJ2-5; the D call of TRBD2 rests on TCRdb alone, since no DNA is present to check it. TRBV23-1 is sorted into the ORF group, with uncertain function. This CDR3 comprises 18 residues. CDR3 loop: CASTVGTSGGSYQETQYF.

This CDR3 reads CASSRQGSNQPQHF. The gene calls are TRBV3-1 and TRBJ1-5; TCRdb indicates TRBD1, and absent DNA this call remains unverified. The CDR3 loop spans 14 amino acids. In germline, CDR1 is LGHDT, CDR2 YNNKEL (reference sequence).

The chain has TRBV9 and TRBJ2-1. CDR1 and CDR2 from the germline V gene are SGDLS and YYNGEE. The CDR3 consists of 16 residues. This CDR3 is CASSVAEPKSYNEQFF.